This T cell receptor beta chain is from a study of cytomegalovirus exposure and HLA in healthy donors. CDR3 length: 14 amino acids. Trimming cost V 4 bases and J 1 base, with 10 bases left between them. Germline CDR1 is MNHEY and CDR2 is SVGAGI. Study-wide points: Upon later analysis, HLA-associated TCR beta chains proved more clonally expanded than other, equally common chains.

In the PCR, 60 Vbeta and 13 Jbeta primers were used. Sequencing was performed with immunoSEQ multiplex PCR; in TCRdb, only in-frame clones are kept and a portion is missing. The sample lists under 200,000 clones; over 80% were seen once. Comments on this clone: Its antigen is unidentified.

Sequencing used PBMCs. The sequence was collected from a girl aged 5 to 17 in good health and CMV-seropositive. This sequence joins TRBV6-5 and TRBJ1-1, with unresolved D. The CDR3 nucleotides read TGTGCCAGCAGTTCCCCCGGGAAGAACACTGAAGCTTTCTTT. Protein: CASSSPGKNTEAFF.